This T cell receptor (beta chain) comes out of a study of technical replicates of blood from a handful of donors. TCRdb keeps only in-frame clones here, not all; method: immunoSEQ multiplex PCR. The table has some 70,000 clones, roughly 93% seen once; the top ten hold 0.3% to 0.4%. Germline CDR1 and CDR2: SGHRS and YFSETQ. Germline trimming cut 2 bases from V and 4 bases from J; bases unmatched to any gene: 5. The CDR3 sequence is 14 residues long. This sequence originates from a human donor in good health. The sequenced sample was T cells isolated from PBMCs. The chain employs TRBV5-1 and TRBJ1-2; 7 bases map to TRBD1. DNA of the CDR3: TGCGCCAGCAGCTTCGGACAGGACTTCTATGGCTACACCTTC. Its translation: CASSFGQDFYGYTF.